This T cell receptor (beta chain) was observed in a study of TIL therapy for anti-PD-1-resistant metastatic lung cancer. For the study at large: Median patient age was around 50, ranging about 38-80 years. Tumors carried a median approximately 1.6 non-synonymous mutations per megabase. Regarding the study as a whole: The baseline peripheral repertoire was partially replaced by infused TIL clonotypes that later decayed.

The time point here: pre-treatment sample, taken before nivolumab and TIL therapy. The immunoSEQ assay was v3. Clones were sequenced by immunoSEQ multiplex PCR, and TCRdb holds only the in-frame ones, with some missing. The sample includes about 50,000 clones, roughly 85% of them seen just once. A word on this clone: What it binds is unknown.

The CDR3 spans 15 residues. Germline CDR1 SGHRS, CDR2 YFSETQ. V shed 0 bases and J shed 5 bases, with 14 bases lying between them. The rearrangement links TRBV5-1 to TRBJ1-2; D is perhaps TRBD1 (6 bases). The sequence was obtained from a person aged 25-85 years with non-small cell lung cancer. The specimen comprised blood, sampled at baseline. As DNA, the CDR3 is TGCGCCAGCAGCTTGGGATCGGGCAGGGGATATGGCTACACCTTC. This gives the protein CASSLGSGRGYGYTF.